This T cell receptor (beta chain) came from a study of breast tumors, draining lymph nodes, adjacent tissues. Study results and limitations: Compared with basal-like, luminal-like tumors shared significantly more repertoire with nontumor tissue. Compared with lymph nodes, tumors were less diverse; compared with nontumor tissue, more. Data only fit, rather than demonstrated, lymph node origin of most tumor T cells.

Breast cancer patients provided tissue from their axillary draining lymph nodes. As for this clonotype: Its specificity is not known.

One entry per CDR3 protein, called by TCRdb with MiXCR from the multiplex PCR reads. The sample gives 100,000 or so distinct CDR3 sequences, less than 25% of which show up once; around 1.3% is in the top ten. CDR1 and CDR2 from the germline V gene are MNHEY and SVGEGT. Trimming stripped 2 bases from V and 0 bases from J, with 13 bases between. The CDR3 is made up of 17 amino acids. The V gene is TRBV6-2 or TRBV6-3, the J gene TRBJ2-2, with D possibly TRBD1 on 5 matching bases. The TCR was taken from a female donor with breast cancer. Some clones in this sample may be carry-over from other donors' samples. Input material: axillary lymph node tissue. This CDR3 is CASSYILLRANTGELFF. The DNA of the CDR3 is TGTGCCAGCAGTTACATACTTCTCAGGGCGAACACCGGGGAGCTGTTTTTT.